These 4 T cell receptor beta chains originate from one sample sequenced in a study of cytomegalovirus exposure and HLA in healthy donors (dated by TCRdb to about 2017). Library construction relied on the immunoSEQ multiplex PCR assay. For the multiplex PCR, a mixture combining 60 forward primers for TCR Vbeta segments and 13 reverse primers for TCR Jbeta segments was used. The clones in this table, taken by TCRdb from immuneACCESS, are in-frame only. Not every clone is retained; where verified, under half of the shortfall comes from an unresolved V gene, and the cause of the rest is unknown. Present in this sample are around 150,000 clones, around 57% of which were seen just once. The ten largest clones add up to less than 2% of the sample. The sequenced material came from PBMCs. These receptors were obtained from a male donor in good health and CMV-seronegative.

About this clone: The sample carries other DNA sequences with the same CDR3. The chain combines TRBV7-3 with TRBJ2-2; 7 bases map to TRBD2. CDR1 and CDR2 (germline): SGHTA, FQGTGA. V lost 1 base, J lost 1 base, and 3 bases stayed unmatched. This CDR3 contains 16 residues. The CDR3 nucleotides are TGTGCCAGCAGCTTAAATTCGGGGGGGAACACCGGGGAGCTGTTTTTT. Its translation is CASSLNSGGNTGELFF. The full variable domain, with the rest looked up from reference TRBV7-3 and TRBJ2-2, is GAGVSQTPSNKVTEKGKYVELRCDPISGHTALYWYRQSLGQGPEFLIYFQGTGAADDSGLPNDRFFAVRPEGSVSTLKIQRTERGDSAVYLCASSLNSGGNTGELFFGEGSRLTVL.

This clone showed up just once. The chain uses TRBV5-8 and TRBJ2-7; 7 bases are a match to TRBD1. The CDR3 spans 14 residues. Trimming cost V 6 bases and J 7 bases; bases outside gene matches: 13. CDR1 is SGHTS, CDR2 YDEGEE, per germline. As DNA, the CDR3 is TGTGCCAGCACTTACCATCAAGGGGGCCGGGAGCAGTACTTC. This encodes CASTYHQGGREQYF.

The chain has TRBV7-2 and TRBJ2-7; 11 positions match TRBD1. This CDR3 has 14 residues. V shed 5 bases and J 5 bases; nucleotides not matched to a gene: 5. The germline V gene has CDR1 SGHTA and CDR2 FQGNSA. In DNA, the CDR3 is TGTGCCAGCAGCGCAGAGGGACAGGGGGACGAGCAGTACTTC. It specifies CASSAEGQGDEQYF.

Written as DNA, the CDR3 is TGTGCCAGTAGTATACAAACCCGGGACAGCCAAGGGAACACCATATATTTT. This translates into CASSIQTRDSQGNTIYF. The chain couples TRBV19 to TRBJ1-3; 7 bases line up with TRBD1. CDR1 and CDR2 from the germline V gene are LNHDA and SQIVND (reference sequence). Trimming at V came to 2 bases and at J to 7 bases, leaving 14 bases not matched to a gene. CDR3 length equals 17 residues.